This T cell receptor (beta chain) comes out of a study of blood T cell repertoires in COVID-19. Study-wide context: In each case, the material was cDNA or gDNA derived from T cells, B-cell-depleted T cells, or PBMCs.

The CDR3 runs to 14 residues. The V gene lost 0 bases and the J gene lost 6 bases, with 13 bases spanning the gap. CDR1 SGHRS and CDR2 YFSETQ come from the germline V gene. This clone was counted once. Original methodology: Reference gene primer amplification yielded estimated nucleated cell counts. Assay: immunoSEQ multiplex PCR; the TCRdb copy retains only in-frame clones and omits some. That table gives V, J and clone size, and the DNA gave D and trimming. This table holds over 200,000 clones, 65% to 90% found once. The receptor's source is a human donor in a cohort sampled during active COVID-19. The V gene is TRBV5-1, the J gene TRBJ2-7, with D maybe TRBD2 (7 bases). Sequencing input: peripheral blood. The CDR3 spells CASSLDREGVEQYF. As DNA, the CDR3 is TGCGCCAGCAGCTTGGACAGGGAGGGGGTCGAGCAGTACTTC.